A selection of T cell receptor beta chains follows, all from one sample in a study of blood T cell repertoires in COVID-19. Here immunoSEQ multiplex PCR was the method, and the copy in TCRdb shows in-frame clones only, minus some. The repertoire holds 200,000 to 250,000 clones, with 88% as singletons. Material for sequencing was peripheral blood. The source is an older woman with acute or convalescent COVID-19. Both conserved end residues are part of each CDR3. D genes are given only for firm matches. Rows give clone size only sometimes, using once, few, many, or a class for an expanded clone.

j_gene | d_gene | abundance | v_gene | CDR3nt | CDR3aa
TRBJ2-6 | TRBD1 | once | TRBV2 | TGTGCCAGCACGGTCCCCGGGACAGGGCGTTCTGGGGCCAACGTCCTGACTTTC | CASTVPGTGRSGANVLTF
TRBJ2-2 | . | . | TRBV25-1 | TGTGCCAGCAGTGATGGGGACATGTTAGGTAGGGACACCGGGGAGCTGTTTTTT | CASSDGDMLGRDTGELFF
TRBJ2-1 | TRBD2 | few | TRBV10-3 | TGTGCCATCAGTGAGTCGGTGGGCGGGAGTGGCGATGAGCAGTTCTTC | CAISESVGGSGDEQFF
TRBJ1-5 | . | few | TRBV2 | TGTGCCAGCAGTGCGACGAGGGGCAATCAGCCCCAGCATTTT | CASSATRGNQPQHF
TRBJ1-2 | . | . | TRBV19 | TGTGCCAGTAGTCGCCGGGATAACTATGGCTACACCTTC | CASSRRDNYGYTF
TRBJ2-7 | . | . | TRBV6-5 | TGTGCCAGCGGGCAGTCTAGCGTCTACGAGCAGTACTTC | CASGQSSVYEQYF
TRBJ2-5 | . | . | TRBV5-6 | TGTGCCAGCAGCTTGTTGCAGGGCCAAGAGACCCAGTACTTC | CASSLLQGQETQYF
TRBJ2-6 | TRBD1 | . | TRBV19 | TGTGCCAGTAGTCAACCCAGGGGGCCTGGGGCCAACGTCCTGACTTTC | CASSQPRGPGANVLTF
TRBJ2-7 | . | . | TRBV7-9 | TGTGCCAGCAGCCCGTCGGGGAGATACTCCTACGAGCAGTACTTC | CASSPSGRYSYEQYF
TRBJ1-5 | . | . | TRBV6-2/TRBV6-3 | TGTGCCAGCAGTTACTCGTCTGCTGGCCTCCAGCCCCAGCATTTT | CASSYSSAGLQPQHF
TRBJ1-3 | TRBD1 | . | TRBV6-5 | TGTGCCATTGACAGGGGGCGAACTTTTGGAAACACCATATATTTT | CAIDRGRTFGNTIYF
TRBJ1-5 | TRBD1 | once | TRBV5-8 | TGTGCCAGTGGGACAGGGGAAACTTATAGCAATCAGCCCCAGCATTTT | CASGTGETYSNQPQHF
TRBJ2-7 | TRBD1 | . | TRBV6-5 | TGTGCCAGCAGTCCCGGGACAGGGGGCTTCGAGCAGTACTTC | CASSPGTGGFEQYF
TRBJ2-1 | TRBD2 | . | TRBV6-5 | TGTGCCAGCACCCATTCGGGGGGGAATTACAATGAGCAGTTCTTC | CASTHSGGNYNEQFF
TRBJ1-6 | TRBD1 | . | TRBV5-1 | TGCGCCAGCAGCACAGGGGGCGCAGCTTCACCCCTCCACTTT | CASSTGGAASPLHF
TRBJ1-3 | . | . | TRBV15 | TGTGCCACCAGCAAACGCGCCCTACAGGGCTCTGGAAACACCATATATTTT | CATSKRALQGSGNTIYF
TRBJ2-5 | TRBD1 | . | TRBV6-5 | TGTGCCAGCAGTCGACAGGGGGTACAAGAGACCCAGTACTTC | CASSRQGVQETQYF
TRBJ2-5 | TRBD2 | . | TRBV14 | TGTGCCAGCAGCCACACGCGGGAGGGATCAGAGACCCAGTACTTC | CASSHTREGSETQYF
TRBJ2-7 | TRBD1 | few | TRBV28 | TGTGCCAGCACCTCCGGGACAGCTCCCTACGAGCAGTACTTC | CASTSGTAPYEQYF
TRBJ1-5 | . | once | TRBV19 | TGTGCCAGTTCGAGACAAAACAGCAATCAGCCCCAGCATTTT | CASSRQNSNQPQHF
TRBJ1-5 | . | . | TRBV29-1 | TGCAGCGTCGCTGAATCAGGGGAACGGAATCAGCCCCAGCATTTT | CSVAESGERNQPQHF
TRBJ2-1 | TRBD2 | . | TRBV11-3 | TGTGCCAGCAGCTTAGCAGGGACTAGCGGTAATGAGCAGTTCTTC | CASSLAGTSGNEQFF
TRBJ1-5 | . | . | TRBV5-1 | TGCGCCAGCAGTCCTAGCGAGAGGGATCAGCCCCAGCATTTT | CASSPSERDQPQHF
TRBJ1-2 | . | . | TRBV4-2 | TGTGCATCGACCGGGATCGAGGGTGGCTACACCTTC | CASTGIEGGYTF
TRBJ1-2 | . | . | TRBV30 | TGTGCCTGGAGAGAAATACAGGGCTATGGCTACACCTTC | CAWREIQGYGYTF
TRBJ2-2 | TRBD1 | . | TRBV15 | TGTGCCACCAGCAAAAAACAGGGGTGGGACACCGGGGAGCTGTTTTTT | CATSKKQGWDTGELFF
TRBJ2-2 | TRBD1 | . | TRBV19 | TGTGCCGGACAGGCAGTCGGGACCGGGGAGCTGTTTTTT | CAGQAVGTGELFF
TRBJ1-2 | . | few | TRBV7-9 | TGTGCCAGCTCGAGGACAGTACTCAACTATGGCTACACCTTC | CASSRTVLNYGYTF
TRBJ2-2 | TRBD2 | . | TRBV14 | TGTGCCAGCAGCCAAGTTTTACTAGCGGGCGACACCGGGGAGCTGTTTTTT | CASSQVLLAGDTGELFF
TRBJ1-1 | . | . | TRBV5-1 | TGCGCCAGTACCAGGGGAGCGAACACTGAAGCTTTCTTT | CASTRGANTEAFF
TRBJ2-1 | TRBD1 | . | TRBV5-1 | TGCGCCAGCAGCTTGGAGTCGACAGGGGCTCGTGAGCAGTTCTTC | CASSLESTGAREQFF
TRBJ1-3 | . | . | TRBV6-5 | TGTGCCAGCAGTTCCGGGGGGGGAACTGGAAACACCATATATTTT | CASSSGGGTGNTIYF
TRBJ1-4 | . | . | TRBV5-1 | TGCGCCAGCAGGATGGGCCCTACAACTAATGAAAAACTGTTTTTT | CASRMGPTTNEKLFF
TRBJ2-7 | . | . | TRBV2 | TGTGCCAGCAACCAGGGCAGCTCCTACGAGCAGTACTTC | CASNQGSSYEQYF
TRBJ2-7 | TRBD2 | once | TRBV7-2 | TGTGCCAGCAGCATCCATTCCGGGACTAGCGGGAGTACCCCCTACGAGCAGTACTTC | CASSIHSGTSGSTPYEQYF
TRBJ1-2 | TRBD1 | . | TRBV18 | TGTGCCAGCTCACCCACGGACAGGTCCTCACTCTATGGCTACACCTTC | CASSPTDRSSLYGYTF
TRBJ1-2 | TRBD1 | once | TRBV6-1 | TGTGCCAGCAGTACAGGACAGGTCGGGGGCTACACCTTC | CASSTGQVGGYTF
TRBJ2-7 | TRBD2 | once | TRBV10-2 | TGCGCCAGCAGCTCTAGCGGATACGAGCAGTACTTC | CASSSSGYEQYF
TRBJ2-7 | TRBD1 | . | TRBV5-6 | TGTGCCAGCAGGAAACCGGGACAGGGGGCGCGGGAGCAGTACTTC | CASRKPGQGAREQYF
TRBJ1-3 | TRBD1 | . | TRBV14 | TGTGCCAGCAGCTCATGGACAGGGTTTTTTTCATCTGGAAACACCATATATTTT | CASSSWTGFFSSGNTIYF
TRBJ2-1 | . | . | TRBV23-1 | TGCGCCAGCAGTCAAACCGCCGGACGTGGGGTGACGGGATACAATGAGCAGTTCTTC | CASSQTAGRGVTGYNEQFF
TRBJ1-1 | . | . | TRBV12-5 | TGTGCTAGTGGTTTGGTACGAGGTGGCAGAGTAATGAACACTGAAGCTTTCTTT | CASGLVRGGRVMNTEAFF
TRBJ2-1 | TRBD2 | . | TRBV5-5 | TGTGCCAGCAGCTGGGGACTAGCGGGAGGTACTGAGCAGTTCTTC | CASSWGLAGGTEQFF
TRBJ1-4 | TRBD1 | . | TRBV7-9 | TGTGCCAGCAGCTCGCGGACAGGTTCTAATGAAAAACTGTTTTTT | CASSSRTGSNEKLFF
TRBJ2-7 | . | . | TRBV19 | TGTGCCAGTAGTATTCAATCGGGTGTCTCTTCCTACGAGCAGTACTTC | CASSIQSGVSSYEQYF
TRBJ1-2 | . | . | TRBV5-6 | TGTGCCAGCAGCTTGGAGCAGGGGCACTATGGCTACACCTTC | CASSLEQGHYGYTF
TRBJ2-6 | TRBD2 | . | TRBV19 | TGTGCCAGTAGCCCCCGGACTAGCCAAAACGGGGCCAACGTCCTGACTTTC | CASSPRTSQNGANVLTF
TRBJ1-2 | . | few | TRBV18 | TGTGCCAGCTCCCCCAATACTTTTAACTATGGCTACACCTTC | CASSPNTFNYGYTF
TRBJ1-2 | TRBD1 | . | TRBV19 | TGTGCCAGTAGTATCACCGGGACAGGGGGTTCCGGCTACACCTTC | CASSITGTGGSGYTF
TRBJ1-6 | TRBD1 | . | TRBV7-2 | TGTGCCAGCAGAGGTTTCAGGGGGTATTCACCCCTCCACTTT | CASRGFRGYSPLHF
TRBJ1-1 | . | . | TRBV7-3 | TGTGCCAGCAGCTTAAATCAGAACACTGAAGCTTTCTTT | CASSLNQNTEAFF
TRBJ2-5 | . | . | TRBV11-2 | TGTGCCAGCAGCTGGAGGGGGGGCCGTGAGACCCAGTACTTC | CASSWRGGRETQYF
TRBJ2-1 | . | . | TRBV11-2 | TGTGCCAGCAGCGCGTTACAGGGAACATACAATGAGCAGTTCTTC | CASSALQGTYNEQFF
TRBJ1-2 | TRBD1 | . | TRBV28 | TGTGCCAGCAGTACCCGGGACAGGAGATACTATGGCTACACCTTC | CASSTRDRRYYGYTF
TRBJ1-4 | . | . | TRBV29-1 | TGCAGCGTACACATGGATGAAAAACTGTTTTTT | CSVHMDEKLFF